This TCR beta chain emerged from a study of T cells after yellow fever vaccination. Study background: SMART-Seq v4 Ultra Low Input handled preparation of low-cell-number fractions.

Findings of the study overall: Post-booster samples contained most primary-vaccination clones (around 95% CD4, about 90% CD8).

This clonotype appeared many times. What it recognizes is unknown. Making TCR cDNA involved 5'RACE template switching, which added UMIs and a universal primer site. Each CDR3 protein is one row after TCRdb ran MiXCR on the 5' RACE reads. The sample has just under 30,000 distinct CDR3 sequences, about 5% seen once; the top ten hold over 40%. This sequence originates from a man aged 25-45 years who received the YFV17D yellow fever vaccine. Here the sequenced sample was CD8+ T cells sorted from PBMCs, taken 10 days after the yellow fever booster vaccination.

CDR3 nucleotides: TGTGCCAGCAGCCAAGATCCACCGGGACTAGCAGTCTACGAGCAGTACTTC. As protein: CASSQDPPGLAVYEQYF. The rearrangement links TRBV4-2 to TRBJ2-7, with 9 bases lining up with TRBD2. The CDR3 has 17 amino acids. J gave up 3 bases and V 0 bases, and 9 bases lay outside the gene matches. CDR1 and CDR2 (germline): LGHNA, YNFKEQ.